Here is one T cell receptor (beta chain) with its context. The CDR3 sequence is 13 residues long. The V gene end was trimmed by 1 base and the J gene end by 6 bases; junction bases not matched to a gene: 5. Germline V lookup: CDR1 GTSNPN, CDR2 SVGIG (reference sequence). The sample originates from a study of blood T cell repertoires in COVID-19. Across the study: Samples came from the United States, Italy and Spain, spanning acute and convalescent COVID-19. T cells, B-cell-depleted T cells, or PBMCs supplied cDNA or gDNA.

The Seattle patients joined while their infection was active and were tracked longitudinally afterward. Original processing notes: Reference gene primers were amplified, and this amplification served to estimate nucleated cell counts. Some clones are missing from TCRdb's copy, which holds only in-frame ones; the method was immunoSEQ multiplex PCR. The V and J calls and clone size are taken from that table; D and trimming were inferred from the DNA. This table has fewer than 300,000 clones, 75% to 95% appearing once. The sample consisted of peripheral blood. The clonotype originates from a person under 35 with COVID-19, enrolled during active disease. This chain connects TRBV30 to TRBJ2-7; 8 positions agree with TRBD2. The CDR3 sequence: CAWSGATSAEQYF. The CDR3 nucleotides read TGTGCCTGGAGTGGCGCGACTAGCGCCGAGCAGTACTTC. The whole variable domain, remainder taken from reference TRBV30 and TRBJ2-7, is SQTIHQWPATLVQPVGSPLSLECTVEGTSNPNLYWYRQAAGRGLQLLFYSVGIGQISSEVPQNLSASRPQDRQFILSSKKLLLSDSGFYLCAWSGATSAEQYFGPGTRLTVT.